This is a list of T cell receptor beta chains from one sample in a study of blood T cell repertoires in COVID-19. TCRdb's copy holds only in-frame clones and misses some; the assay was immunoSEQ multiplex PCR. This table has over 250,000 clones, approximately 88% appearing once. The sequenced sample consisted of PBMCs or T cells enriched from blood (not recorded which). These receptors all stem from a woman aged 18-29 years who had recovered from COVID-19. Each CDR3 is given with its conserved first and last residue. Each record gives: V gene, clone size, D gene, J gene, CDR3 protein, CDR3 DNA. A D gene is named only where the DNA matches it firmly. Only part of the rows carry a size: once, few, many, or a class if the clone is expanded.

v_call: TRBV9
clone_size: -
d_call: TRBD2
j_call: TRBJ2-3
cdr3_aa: CASSVGLAGEDTQYF
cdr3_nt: TGTGCCAGCAGCGTTGGACTAGCGGGGGAGGATACGCAGTATTTT

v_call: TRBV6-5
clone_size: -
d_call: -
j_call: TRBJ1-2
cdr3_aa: CASSLVGADGYTF
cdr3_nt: TGTGCCAGCAGCCTGGTGGGGGCTGATGGCTACACCTTC

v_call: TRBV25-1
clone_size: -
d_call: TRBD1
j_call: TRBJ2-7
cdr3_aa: CASSGDRYEQYF
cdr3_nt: TGTGCCAGCAGTGGGGACAGGTACGAGCAGTACTTC

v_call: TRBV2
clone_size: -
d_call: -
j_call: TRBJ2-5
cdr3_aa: CASTLAKETQYF
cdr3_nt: TGTGCCAGCACCTTGGCAAAAGAGACCCAGTACTTC

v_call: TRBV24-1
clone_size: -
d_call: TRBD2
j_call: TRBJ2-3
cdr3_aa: CATSDGTSGRDTQYF
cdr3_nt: TGTGCCACCAGTGATGGGACTAGCGGGAGGGATACGCAGTATTTT

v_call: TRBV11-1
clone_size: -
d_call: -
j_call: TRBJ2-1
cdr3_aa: CASSLDLYNEQFF
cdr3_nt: TGTGCCAGCAGCCTAGATCTATACAATGAGCAGTTCTTC

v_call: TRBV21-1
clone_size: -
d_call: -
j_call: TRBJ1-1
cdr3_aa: CASRYRGITEAFF
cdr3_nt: TGTGCCAGCAGGTACAGGGGAATCACTGAAGCTTTCTTT

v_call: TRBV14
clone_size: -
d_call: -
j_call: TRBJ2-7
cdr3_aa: CASSQFQGLSYEQYF
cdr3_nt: TGTGCCAGCAGCCAATTTCAGGGATTATCCTACGAGCAGTACTTC

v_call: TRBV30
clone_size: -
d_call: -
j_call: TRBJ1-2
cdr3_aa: CAWNTGFNYGYTF
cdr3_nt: TGTGCCTGGAACACAGGATTTAACTATGGCTACACCTTC

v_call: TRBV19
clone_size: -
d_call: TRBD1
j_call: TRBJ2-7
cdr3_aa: CASSSQGQGYEQYF
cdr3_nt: TGTGCCAGTAGTAGTCAGGGACAGGGCTACGAGCAGTACTTC

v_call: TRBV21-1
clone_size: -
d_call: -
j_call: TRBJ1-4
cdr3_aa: CASSKVWVGRGEKLFF
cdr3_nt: TGTGCCAGCAGCAAAGTTTGGGTGGGCAGGGGTGAAAAACTGTTTTTT

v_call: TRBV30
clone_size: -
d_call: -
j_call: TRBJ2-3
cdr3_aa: CAWRAPDVDTQYF
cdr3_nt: TGTGCCTGGAGGGCCCCCGATGTAGATACGCAGTATTTT

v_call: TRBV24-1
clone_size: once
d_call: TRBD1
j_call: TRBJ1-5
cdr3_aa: CATSDSPLTGTGGNQPQHF
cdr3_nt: TGTGCCACCAGTGATTCACCCCTCACCGGGACAGGGGGGAATCAGCCCCAGCATTTT

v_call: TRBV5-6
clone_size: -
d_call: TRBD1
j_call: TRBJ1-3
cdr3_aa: CASSEGATIYF
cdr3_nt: TGTGCCAGCAGCGAGGGGGCCACCATATATTTT

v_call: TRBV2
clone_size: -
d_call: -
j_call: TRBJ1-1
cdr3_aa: CANSLQGFGTEAFF
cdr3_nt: TGTGCCAACTCGCTCCAGGGTTTTGGTACTGAAGCTTTCTTT

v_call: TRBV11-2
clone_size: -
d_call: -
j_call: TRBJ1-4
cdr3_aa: CASSLGRRGGEKLFF
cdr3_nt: TGTGCCAGCAGCTTAGGAAGGAGGGGGGGAGAAAAACTGTTTTTT

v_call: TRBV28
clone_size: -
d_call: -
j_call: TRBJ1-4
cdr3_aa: CAGQTARGGKLFF
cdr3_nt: TGTGCCGGCCAGACAGCCCGGGGGGGAAAACTGTTTTTT

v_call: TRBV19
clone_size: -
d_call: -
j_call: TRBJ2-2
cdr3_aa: CASSIGGTTGELFF
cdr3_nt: TGTGCCAGTAGTATTGGCGGGACCACCGGGGAGCTGTTTTTT

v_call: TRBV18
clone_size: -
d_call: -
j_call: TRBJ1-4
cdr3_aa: CASSPDRLATNEKLFF
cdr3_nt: TGTGCCAGCTCACCAGACAGACTAGCAACTAATGAAAAACTGTTTTTT

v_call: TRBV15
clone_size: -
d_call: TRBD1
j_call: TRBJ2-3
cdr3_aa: CATSRTAGQGTDTQYF
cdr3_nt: TGTGCCACCAGCAGAACCGCCGGACAGGGAACAGATACGCAGTATTTT

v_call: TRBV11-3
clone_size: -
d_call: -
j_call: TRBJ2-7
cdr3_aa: CASSLTGREQYF
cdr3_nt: TGTGCCAGCAGCTTAACCGGTCGCGAGCAGTACTTC

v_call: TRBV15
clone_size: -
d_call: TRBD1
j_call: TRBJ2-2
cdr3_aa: CATSRGRGTVNTGELFF
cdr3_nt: TGTGCCACCAGCAGAGGGCGTGGGACAGTGAACACCGGGGAGCTGTTTTTT

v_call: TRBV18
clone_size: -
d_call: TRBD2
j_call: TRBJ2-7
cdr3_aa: CASSSTSGDFSYEQYF
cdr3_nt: TGTGCCAGCTCCTCAACTAGCGGGGATTTCTCCTACGAGCAGTACTTC

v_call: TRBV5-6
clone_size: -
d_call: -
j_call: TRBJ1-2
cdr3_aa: CASSTFWESNYGYTF
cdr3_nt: TGTGCCAGCAGCACTTTTTGGGAGTCGAACTATGGCTACACCTTC

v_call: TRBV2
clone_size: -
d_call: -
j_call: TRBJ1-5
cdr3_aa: CASSIGGPDQPQHF
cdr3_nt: TGTGCCAGCAGTATAGGGGGACCGGATCAGCCCCAGCATTTT

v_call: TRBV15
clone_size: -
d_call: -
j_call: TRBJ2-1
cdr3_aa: CATSSRRGNEQFF
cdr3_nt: TGTGCCACCAGCAGTAGAAGGGGCAATGAGCAGTTCTTC

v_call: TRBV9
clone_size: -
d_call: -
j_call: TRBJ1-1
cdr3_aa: CASSVDPGADTEAFF
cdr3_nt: TGTGCCAGCAGCGTAGATCCAGGGGCGGACACTGAAGCTTTCTTT

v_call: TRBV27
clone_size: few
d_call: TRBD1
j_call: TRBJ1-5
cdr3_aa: CASRDSYSNQPQHF
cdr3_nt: TGTGCCAGCCGGGACAGCTATAGCAATCAGCCCCAGCATTTT

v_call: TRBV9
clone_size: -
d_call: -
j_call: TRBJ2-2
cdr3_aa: CASSVASLVIAGELFF
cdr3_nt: TGTGCCAGCAGCGTAGCCTCCCTAGTAATTGCCGGGGAGCTGTTTTTT

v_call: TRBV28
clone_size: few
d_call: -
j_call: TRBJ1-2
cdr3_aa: CASTRTGTFGYTF
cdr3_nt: TGTGCCAGCACCCGAACGGGGACATTTGGCTACACCTTC

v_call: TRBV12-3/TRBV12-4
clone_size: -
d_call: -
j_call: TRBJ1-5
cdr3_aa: CASSLASPQHF
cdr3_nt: TGTGCCAGCAGTTTGGCCTCTCCCCAGCATTTT

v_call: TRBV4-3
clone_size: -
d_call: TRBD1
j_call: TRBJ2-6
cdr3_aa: CASSQEQGTGANVLTF
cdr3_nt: TGCGCCAGCAGCCAGGAACAGGGGACCGGGGCCAACGTCCTGACTTTC

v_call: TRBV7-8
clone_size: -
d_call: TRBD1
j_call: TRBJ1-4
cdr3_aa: CASSPSNRGYNEKLFF
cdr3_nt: TGTGCCAGCAGCCCCTCCAACAGGGGTTATAATGAAAAACTGTTTTTT

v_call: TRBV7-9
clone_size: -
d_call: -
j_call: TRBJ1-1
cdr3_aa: CASSGSGTEAFF
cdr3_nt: TGTGCCAGCAGCGGTTCGGGTACTGAAGCTTTCTTT

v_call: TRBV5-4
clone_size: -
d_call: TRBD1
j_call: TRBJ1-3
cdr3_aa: CASSVGTASGNTIYF
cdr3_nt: TGTGCCAGCAGCGTAGGGACAGCGTCTGGAAACACCATATATTTT

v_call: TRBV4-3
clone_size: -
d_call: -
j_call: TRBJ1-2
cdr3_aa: CASSQDNSPSNYGYTF
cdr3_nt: TGCGCCAGCAGCCAAGATAACAGCCCTTCTAACTATGGCTACACCTTC

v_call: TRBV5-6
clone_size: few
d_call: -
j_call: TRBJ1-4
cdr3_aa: CASSLGPVQARIHNEKLFF
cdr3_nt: TGTGCCAGCAGCTTGGGCCCTGTACAGGCCCGGATACATAATGAAAAACTGTTTTTT

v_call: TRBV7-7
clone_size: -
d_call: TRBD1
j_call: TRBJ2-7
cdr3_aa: CASSAHPGQGFGEQYF
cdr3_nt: TGTGCCAGCAGCGCCCATCCGGGACAGGGATTTGGCGAGCAGTACTTC

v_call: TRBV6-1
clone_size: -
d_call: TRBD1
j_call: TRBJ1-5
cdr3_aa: CASSERTGTQPQHF
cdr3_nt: TGTGCCAGCAGTGAAAGGACAGGGACCCAGCCCCAGCATTTT

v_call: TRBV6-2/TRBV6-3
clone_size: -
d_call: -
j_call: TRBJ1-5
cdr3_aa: CASSYSRGQPQHF
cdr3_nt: TGTGCCAGCAGTTACTCGCGTGGTCAGCCCCAGCATTTT

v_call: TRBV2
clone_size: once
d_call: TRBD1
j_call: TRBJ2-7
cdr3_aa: CASSEGLDRVVDEQYF
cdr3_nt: TGTGCCAGCAGTGAAGGGCTGGACAGGGTTGTAGACGAGCAGTACTTC

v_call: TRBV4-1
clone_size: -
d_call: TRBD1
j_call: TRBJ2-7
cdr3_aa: CASSQETGTGFLEQYF
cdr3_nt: TGCGCCAGCAGCCAGGAAACCGGGACAGGGTTCCTCGAGCAGTACTTC

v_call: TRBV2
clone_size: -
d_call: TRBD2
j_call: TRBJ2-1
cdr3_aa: CASSAQRGYNEQFF
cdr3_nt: TGTGCCAGCAGTGCCCAGCGGGGGTACAATGAGCAGTTCTTC

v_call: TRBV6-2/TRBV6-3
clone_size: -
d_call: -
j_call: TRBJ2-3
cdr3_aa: CASSYDRDFSTDTQYF
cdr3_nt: TGTGCCAGCAGTTACGATCGGGACTTTAGCACAGATACGCAGTATTTT

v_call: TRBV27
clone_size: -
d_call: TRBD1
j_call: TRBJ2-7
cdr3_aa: CASRGQGTYEQYF
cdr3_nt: TGTGCCAGCAGGGGACAGGGGACCTACGAGCAGTACTTC

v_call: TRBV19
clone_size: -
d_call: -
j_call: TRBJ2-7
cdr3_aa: CASSMAGDIGYEQYF
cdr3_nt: TGTGCCAGTAGTATGGCGGGCGACATCGGCTACGAGCAGTACTTC

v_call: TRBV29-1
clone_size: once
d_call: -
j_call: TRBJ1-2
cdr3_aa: CSVVVRGPGYTF
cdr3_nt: TGCAGCGTTGTCGTCAGGGGACCTGGCTACACCTTC

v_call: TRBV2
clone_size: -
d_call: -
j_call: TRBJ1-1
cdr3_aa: CASISGDTEAFF
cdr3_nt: TGTGCCAGCATCTCAGGGGACACTGAAGCTTTCTTT

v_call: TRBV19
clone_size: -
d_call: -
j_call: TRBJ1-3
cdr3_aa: CASTHRGIPSGNTIYF
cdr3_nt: TGTGCCAGTACCCATCGAGGAATCCCTTCTGGAAACACCATATATTTT

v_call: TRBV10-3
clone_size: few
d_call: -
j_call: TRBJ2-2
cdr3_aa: CAISEGGTANTGELFF
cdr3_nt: TGTGCCATCAGTGAGGGTGGCACCGCGAACACCGGGGAGCTGTTTTTT

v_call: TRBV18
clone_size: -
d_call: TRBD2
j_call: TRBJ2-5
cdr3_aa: CASSPVLAGVKETQYF
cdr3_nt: TGTGCCAGCTCACCCGTACTAGCGGGGGTTAAAGAGACCCAGTACTTC

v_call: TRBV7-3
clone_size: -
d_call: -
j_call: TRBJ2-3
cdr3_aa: CASNPAGGGEKYF
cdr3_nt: TGTGCCAGCAATCCCGCTGGTGGCGGGGAAAAGTATTTT

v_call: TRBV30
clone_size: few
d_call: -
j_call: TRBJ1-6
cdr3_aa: CAWNFWLESSYNSPLHF
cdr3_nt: TGTGCCTGGAATTTTTGGTTGGAGAGCTCCTATAATTCACCCCTCCACTTT

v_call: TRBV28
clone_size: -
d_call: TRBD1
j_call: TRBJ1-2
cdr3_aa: CASTQDRGYGYTF
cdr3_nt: TGTGCCAGCACCCAAGACAGGGGTTATGGCTACACCTTC

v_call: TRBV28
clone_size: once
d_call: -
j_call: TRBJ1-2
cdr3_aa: CASSFTRAGRGYTF
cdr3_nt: TGTGCCAGCAGTTTTACCCGGGCAGGGCGGGGCTACACCTTC

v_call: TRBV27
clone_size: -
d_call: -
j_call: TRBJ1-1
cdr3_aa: CARTTDRPTEAFF
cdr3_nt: TGTGCCAGGACCACGGACAGACCCACTGAAGCTTTCTTT

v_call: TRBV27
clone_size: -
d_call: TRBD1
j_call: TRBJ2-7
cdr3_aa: CASREGGQGVYEQYF
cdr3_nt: TGTGCCAGCAGAGAGGGGGGACAGGGGGTGTACGAGCAGTACTTC

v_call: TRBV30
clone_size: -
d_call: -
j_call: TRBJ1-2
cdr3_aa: CAWQDSIFYGYTF
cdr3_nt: TGTGCCTGGCAGGACAGTATCTTCTATGGCTACACCTTC

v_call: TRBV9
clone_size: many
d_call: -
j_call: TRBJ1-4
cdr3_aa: CASSGGLNEKLFF
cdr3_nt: TGTGCCAGCAGCGGAGGGTTGAATGAAAAACTGTTTTTT